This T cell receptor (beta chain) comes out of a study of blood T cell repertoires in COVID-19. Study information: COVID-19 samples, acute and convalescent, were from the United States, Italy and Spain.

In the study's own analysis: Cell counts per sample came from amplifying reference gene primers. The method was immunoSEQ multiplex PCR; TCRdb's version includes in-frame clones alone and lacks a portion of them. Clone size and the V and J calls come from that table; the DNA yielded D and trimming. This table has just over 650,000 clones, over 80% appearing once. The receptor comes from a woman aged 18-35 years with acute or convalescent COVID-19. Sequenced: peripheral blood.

CDR3 loop: CASGLVPLAGRFYEQYF. CDR3 nucleotide sequence: TGTGCTAGTGGTTTGGTACCCCTGGCAGGGAGGTTCTACGAGCAGTACTTC. V usage is TRBV12-5 and J usage is TRBJ2-7; TRBD2 is a possible D gene (6 bases). Per the germline V gene, CDR1 is LGHNT and CDR2 is FRNRAP. V was cut by 0 bases and J by 3 bases, with 18 bases left in between. This CDR3 comprises 17 residues.